These 13 T cell receptor beta chains share one sample of origin, sequenced in a study of identical twins (TCRdb year 2016). The library was produced with 5' RACE. The sequencer listed for this sample is Illumina HiSeq 2000. TCRdb reprocessing: public reads trimmed at Q25 with fastp, clones called with MiXCR, in-frame beta chains kept. One record per CDR3 amino acid sequence lists the most common genes and DNA. The sample table contains 450,000 to 500,000 distinct CDR3 sequences; only one count was recorded for approximately 15% of them. Of the sample, 0.95% to 1% is held by the ten largest clones. These records were also assigned to another study, of yellow fever vaccine responses in identical twins.

Sequencing was performed on CD4+ T cells sorted from blood. All receptors derive from a woman under 30 in good health.

This clonotype was detected a few times. The chain combines TRBV11-2 with TRBJ2-1; 11 nucleotides match TRBD2. CDR3 length equals 17 residues. V gave up 1 base and J gave up 1 base; unmatched junction bases: 3. Germline CDR1 reads SGHAT; CDR2 reads FQNNGV. CDR3 coding DNA: TGTGCCAGCAGCTTAGGAACTAGCGGGGGTTCCTACAATGAGCAGTTCTTC. It specifies CASSLGTSGGSYNEQFF.

The chain joins TRBV7-2 to TRBJ1-1; D gene unclear. This CDR3 spans 16 amino acids. The V end lost 5 bases, the J end lost 0 bases, and 16 bases lay between the germline ends. Germline V gene lookup returns CDR1 SGHTA and CDR2 FQGNSA. CDR3 in DNA: TGTGCCAGCAGCCCAACCCCGGCGGGTTTGAACACTGAAGCTTTCTTT. Its translation is CASSPTPAGLNTEAFF.

This clonotype was seen repeatedly, ten times or more. This chain connects TRBV12-3 or TRBV12-4 to TRBJ2-4; the D gene is possibly TRBD2 (6 bases). The CDR3 contains 13 residues. The V end was cut by 4 bases, the J end by 9 bases, with 13 bases between. Here the CDR3 DNA reads TGTGCCAGCAGTTCGGGAGAGGGTACCATTCAGTACTTC. Amino acids: CASSSGEGTIQYF.

The table lists this clonotype with a few counts. The chain links TRBV3-1 to TRBJ2-7; the match to TRBD1 covers 8 bases. CDR1 and CDR2 (germline): LGHDT, YNNKEL (reference sequence). The V and J ends lost 2 bases and 2 bases, in that order; junction bases with no gene match: 5. CDR3 length: 15 residues. CDR3 in amino acids: CASSQPGQATYEQYF. CDR3 coding DNA: TGTGCCAGCAGCCAACCGGGACAGGCTACCTACGAGCAGTACTTC.

The V gene is TRBV7-9, the J gene TRBJ2-1; 13 nucleotides line up with TRBD2. The CDR3 covers 17 residues. With 5 bases clipped from V and 2 bases from J, the junction kept 6 bases outside the gene matches. CDR1 SEHNR and CDR2 FQNEAQ come from the germline V gene (reference sequence). CDR3 sequence: CASSPGLAGVAYNEQFF. The CDR3 DNA reads TGTGCCAGCAGCCCCGGACTAGCGGGAGTGGCCTACAATGAGCAGTTCTTC.

In this sample, this clonotype turned up a few times. The chain recombines TRBV7-3 with TRBJ2-2; 10 nucleotides align to TRBD2. Germline V gene data show CDR1 as SGHTA and CDR2 as FQGTGA. With V trimmed by 0 bases and J by 0 bases, 7 bases remained unmatched. The CDR3 loop spans 19 amino acids. As DNA, the CDR3 is TGTGCCAGCAGCTTAACAAAAGGACTAGCGGCTGCGAACACCGGGGAGCTGTTTTTT. Amino acid sequence: CASSLTKGLAAANTGELFF.

This clonotype was seen more than once but under ten times. The V gene is TRBV19, the J gene TRBJ2-2; 7 bases fit TRBD1. Germline V gene data show CDR1 as LNHDA and CDR2 as SQIVND (reference sequence). The CDR3 sequence is 15 residues long. With V trimmed by 0 bases and J by 5 bases, 3 bases remained unmatched. The CDR3 sequence is CASSIESTGTGELFF. DNA for the CDR3: TGTGCCAGTAGTATAGAGTCGACAGGGACCGGGGAGCTGTTTTTT. Full variable domain (rest looked up from reference TRBV19 and TRBJ2-2): DGGITQSPKYLFRKEGQNVTLSCEQNLNHDAMYWYRQDPGQGLRLIYYSQIVNDFQKGDIAEGYSVSREKKESFPLTVTSAQKNPTAFYLCASSIESTGTGELFFGEGSRLTVL.

Only a few counts were recorded for this clonotype. The CDR3 loop is CASRRSLGSSYNEQFF. DNA of the CDR3: TGTGCCAGCAGACGATCACTGGGTAGCTCCTACAATGAGCAGTTCTTC. This rearrangement joins TRBV11-2 to TRBJ2-1; D remains ambiguous. CDR3 length: 16 amino acids. Per the germline V gene, CDR1 is SGHAT and CDR2 is FQNNGV. The V gene lost 6 bases and the J gene lost 0 bases, with 15 bases spanning the gap.

The rearrangement uses TRBV20-1 and TRBJ2-7, with D maybe TRBD1 (8 bases). Deletions cut 5 bases from V and 6 bases from J, with 17 bases between. Germline V gene data show CDR1 as DFQATT and CDR2 as SNEGSKA (reference sequence). This CDR3 comprises 13 residues. CDR3 DNA sequence: TGCAGTGCTCACCACAGGGGGGGATCCGAGCAGTACTTC. Translation gives CSAHHRGGSEQYF.

This clonotype was picked up many times. This chain's CDR3 is CASSQALGNEQFF. DNA for the CDR3: TGTGCCAGCAGCCAAGCGCTAGGGAACGAGCAGTTCTTC. J is TRBJ2-1 and V is TRBV3-1, with D hard to call. V lost 1 base, J lost 10 bases, and 11 bases lay in between. The CDR3 is made up of 13 amino acids. Germline CDR1 reads LGHDT; CDR2 reads YNNKEL (reference sequence).

The sample holds a few counts of this clonotype. The chain joins TRBV7-2 to TRBJ2-5; 9 nucleotides line up with TRBD1. The trim removed 6 bases at V and 4 bases at J, leaving 9 bases unmatched. Germline-derived CDR1 and CDR2 are SGHTA and FQGNSA. The CDR3 runs 15 residues. The CDR3 loop reads CASRNSGTGSETQYF. In DNA form, the CDR3 reads TGTGCCAGCAGAAACTCCGGGACAGGGTCAGAGACCCAGTACTTC.

This clonotype was seen a handful of times. V gene TRBV6-5 combines with J gene TRBJ2-3; maybe TRBD1 (6 bases). The V end was cut by 0 bases, the J end by 1 base, with 8 bases between. This CDR3 contains 15 residues. Germline loops: CDR1 MNHEY, CDR2 SVGAGI. The CDR3 DNA reads as TGTGCCAGCAGTTACTCGACAGGTCGCACAGATACGCAGTATTTT. Amino acids: CASSYSTGRTDTQYF.

The rearrangement links TRBV2 to TRBJ2-3; TRBD2 agrees at 9 bases. Trimming at V came to 3 bases and at J to 3 bases, leaving 7 bases not matched to a gene. In germline, CDR1 is SNHLY, CDR2 FYNNEI. The length of the CDR3 is 16 residues. Here the CDR3 reads CASSEEAGGRTDTQYF. The CDR3 DNA follows: TGTGCCAGCAGTGAGGAGGCGGGGGGGCGAACAGATACGCAGTATTTT.